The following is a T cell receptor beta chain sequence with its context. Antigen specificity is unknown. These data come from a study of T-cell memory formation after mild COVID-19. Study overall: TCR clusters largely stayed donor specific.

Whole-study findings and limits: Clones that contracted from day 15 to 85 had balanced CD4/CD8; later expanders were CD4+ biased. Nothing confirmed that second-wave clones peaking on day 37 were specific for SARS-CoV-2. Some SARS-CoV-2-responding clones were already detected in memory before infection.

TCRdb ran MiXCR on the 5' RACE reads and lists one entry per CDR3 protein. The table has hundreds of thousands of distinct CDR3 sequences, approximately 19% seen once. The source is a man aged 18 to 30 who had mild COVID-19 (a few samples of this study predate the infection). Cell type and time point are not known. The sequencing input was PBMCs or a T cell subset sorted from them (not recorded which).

CDR3 coding DNA: TGTGCCAGTAGCCACGCCCGGACAGGGAGCGGGGAGCTGTTTTTT. The encoded protein is CASSHARTGSGELFF. The rearrangement joins TRBV19 to TRBJ2-2; TRBD1 matches at 8 bases. Germline V gene sequence: CDR1 LNHDA, CDR2 SQIVND (reference sequence). The CDR3 runs to 15 residues. The V and J ends lost 6 bases and 7 bases, in that order; junction bases with no gene match: 10.